This TCR beta chain was captured by sequencing in a study of cytomegalovirus exposure and HLA in healthy donors. Study-wide findings and caveats: As a later analysis revealed, the rate of TCR association differed by HLA locus, with DRB1 most and HLA-C fewest. Among the CMV-associated chains, a few were confirmed in vitro as specific for CMV antigens.

Germline V CDR1 and CDR2: GTSNPN, SVGIG (reference sequence). This CDR3 contains 9 residues. PCR involved 60 Vbeta and 13 Jbeta primers. Repertoires were generated with immunoSEQ multiplex PCR, while TCRdb's copy carries only in-frame clones and drops some. The ten top clones account for 1.6%, within a sample of 140,000 to 150,000 clones. Comment on this clone: Its antigen is unidentified.

V is TRBV30 and J is TRBJ1-4; no definite D call. Sequenced material: PBMCs. The sequence derives from a woman aged 50 to 65 in good health and CMV-seronegative. This CDR3 is CGLSEKLFF. CDR3 DNA sequence: TGTGGCCTTAGTGAAAAACTGTTTTTT.